Following are 10 T cell receptor beta chains from one sample sequenced in a study of shared clonotypes between healthy human individuals. The method was immunoSEQ multiplex PCR; TCRdb's version includes in-frame clones alone and lacks a portion of them. The sample yields 730,000 or so clones, roughly 70% seen once. Sequencing input: memory CD4+ T cells sorted from blood. The subset: CD45RA-negative fraction. The receptor source for this set is a woman in her twenties or thirties in good health.

The V and J genes are TRBV13 and TRBJ1-2, with a possible D match to TRBD1 (6 bases). Trimming stripped 0 bases from V and 4 bases from J, with 12 bases between. Germline CDR1 reads PRHDT; CDR2 reads FYEKMQ (reference sequence). This CDR3 is built from 15 residues. The CDR3 DNA is TGTGCCAGCAGCTTAGGTTCAGGGGCTGGCTATGGCTACACCTTC. It translates to CASSLGSGAGYGYTF.

The V call is TRBV5-6, the J call TRBJ1-2, with 7 bases lining up with TRBD1. V was clipped by 2 bases and J by 1 base; unmatched bases: 5. Germline V gives CDR1 SGHDT, CDR2 YYEEEE. The CDR3 sequence is 15 residues long. The DNA of the CDR3 is TGTGCCAGCAGCTTACCGGGACAGCATAACTATGGCTACACCTTC. Encoded protein: CASSLPGQHNYGYTF.

This clone appeared a few times. Written as DNA, the CDR3 is TGTGCCAGCAGCCCCTACAATCAGCCCCAGCATTTT. Encoded protein: CASSPYNQPQHF. This chain links TRBV7-2 with TRBJ1-5; D is undetermined. CDR1 and CDR2 from the germline V gene are SGHTA and FQGNSA. Trimming pared 5 bases from V and 3 bases from J, leaving 5 bases between. The CDR3 consists of 12 residues.

This CDR3 is CASSPGQRPLNYGYTF. The CDR3, as DNA: TGTGCCAGCTCACCGGGACAGCGTCCCCTGAACTATGGCTACACCTTC. The chain recombines TRBV18 with TRBJ1-2; 7 nucleotides line up with TRBD1. Germline V gene data show CDR1 as KGHSH and CDR2 as LQKENI. The junction had 9 bases not matched to a gene; V was cut back by 3 bases and J by 2 bases. The CDR3 spans 16 residues.

The chain is built from TRBV7-2 and TRBJ2-6; 12 bases are a match to TRBD1. Germline assignment: CDR1 SGHTA and CDR2 FQGNSA. The CDR3 has 18 amino acids. V gave up 5 bases and J gave up 2 bases; unmatched junction bases: 7. In DNA, the CDR3 is TGTGCCAGCAGCACCGGGACAGGGGGCGATCCTGGGGCCAACGTCCTGACTTTC. Residues: CASSTGTGGDPGANVLTF.

The chain has TRBV15 and TRBJ2-4; D might be TRBD2 (5 bases). In germline, CDR1 is LNHNV, CDR2 YYDKDF (reference sequence). This CDR3 has 18 amino acids. V was shortened by 3 bases and J by 1 base, with 19 bases between the two germline ends. The CDR3 is CATSRDLKRIEAKNIQYF. The CDR3 nucleotides are TGTGCCACCAGCAGGGACTTAAAGAGGATTGAGGCCAAAAACATTCAGTACTTC.

The chain combines TRBV7-3 with TRBJ1-5; D is unresolved. The CDR3 spans 16 residues. The germline CDR1 and CDR2 sequences are SGHTA and FQGTGA. Trimming removed 5 bases at V and 0 bases at J, with 14 bases between. In DNA, the CDR3 is TGTGCCAGCAGCGGCATGAGTTCCTATAGCAATCAGCCCCAGCATTTT. Its protein is CASSGMSSYSNQPQHF.

This chain connects TRBV9 to TRBJ1-1; 8 bases are shared with TRBD1. This CDR3 comprises 17 residues. Per germline, CDR1 SGDLS and CDR2 YYNGEE. The J segment lost 1 base and the V segment lost 4 bases, leaving 12 bases of the junction unmatched. In DNA, the CDR3 is TGTGCCAGCAGCCCGAGCCTTTTCGGGACAGGGAACACTGAAGCTTTCTTT. It codes for CASSPSLFGTGNTEAFF.

V gene TRBV2 combines with J gene TRBJ2-1; TRBD1 might be the D (5 bases). The length of the CDR3 is 14 residues. Germline V gene data show CDR1 as SNHLY and CDR2 as FYNNEI. V gave up 6 bases and J gave up 9 bases, with 18 bases separating them. The CDR3 reads CASSQRAGLGEQFF. CDR3 DNA: TGTGCCAGCAGCCAACGCGCAGGGTTGGGTGAGCAGTTCTTC.

The chain employs TRBV2 and TRBJ2-7, with D possibly matching TRBD1 (6 bases). The CDR3 is made up of 14 amino acids. Trimming took 6 bases from V and 0 from J, leaving 12 bases between them. Germline V gives CDR1 SNHLY, CDR2 FYNNEI. CDR3 nucleotides: TGTGCCAGCAGGCAGACAGGCAACTCCTACGAGCAGTACTTC. Translated, it gives CASRQTGNSYEQYF.